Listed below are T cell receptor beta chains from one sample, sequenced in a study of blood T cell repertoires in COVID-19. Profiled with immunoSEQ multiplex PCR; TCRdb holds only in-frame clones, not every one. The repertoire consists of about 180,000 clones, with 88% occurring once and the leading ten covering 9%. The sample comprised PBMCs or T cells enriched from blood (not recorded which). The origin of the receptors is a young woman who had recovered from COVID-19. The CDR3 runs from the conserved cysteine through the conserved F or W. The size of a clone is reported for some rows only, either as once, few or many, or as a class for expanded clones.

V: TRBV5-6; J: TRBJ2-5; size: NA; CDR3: CASSLKLNTLEETQYF
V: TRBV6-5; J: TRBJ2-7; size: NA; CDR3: CASSPSGVGHEQYF
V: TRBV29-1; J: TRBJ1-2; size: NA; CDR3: CSVGQGMDYGYTF
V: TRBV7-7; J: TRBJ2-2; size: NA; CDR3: CATAKEAGELFF
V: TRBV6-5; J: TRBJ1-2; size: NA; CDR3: CASSRTGYGYTF
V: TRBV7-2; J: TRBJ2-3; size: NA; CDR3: CASSPGLLNYF
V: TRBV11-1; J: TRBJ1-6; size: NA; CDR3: CASSVDRGNSPLHF
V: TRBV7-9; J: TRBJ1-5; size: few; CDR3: CASSLGTYSNQPQHF
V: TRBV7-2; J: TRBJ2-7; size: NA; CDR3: CASSPGLGYEQYF
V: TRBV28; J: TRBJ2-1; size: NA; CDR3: CASRGFDRGYNEQFF
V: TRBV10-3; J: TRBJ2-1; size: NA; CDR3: CAIAVAGGHNEQFF
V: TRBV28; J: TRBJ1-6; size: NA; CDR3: CASGKGTDNSPLHF
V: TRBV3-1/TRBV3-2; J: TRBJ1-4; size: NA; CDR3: CASSPDSFQSLWDNEKLFF
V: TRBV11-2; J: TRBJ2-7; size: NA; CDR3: CASSRDHTSWSEQYF
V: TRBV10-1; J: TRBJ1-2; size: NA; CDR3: CASSPSGNYGYTF
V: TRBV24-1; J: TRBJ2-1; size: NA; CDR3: CATSAMDRAYNEQFF
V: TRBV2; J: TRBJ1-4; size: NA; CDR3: CASSDSQGGFEKLFF
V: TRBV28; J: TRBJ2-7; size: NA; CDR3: CASSRVGEQYF
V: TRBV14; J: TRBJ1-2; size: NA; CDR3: CASSQLQPPYGYTF
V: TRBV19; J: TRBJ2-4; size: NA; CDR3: CASSGTRETFQYF
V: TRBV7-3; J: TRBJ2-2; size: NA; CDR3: CASSFPAGTGTGELFF
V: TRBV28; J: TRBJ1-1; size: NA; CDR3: CASSLGQRGTEAFF
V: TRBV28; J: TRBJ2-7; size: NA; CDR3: CASSSSPGQSRYEQYF
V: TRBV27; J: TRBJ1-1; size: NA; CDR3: CAITPGGPRMNTEAFF
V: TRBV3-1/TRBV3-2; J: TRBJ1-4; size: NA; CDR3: CASSQGDRGSEKLFF
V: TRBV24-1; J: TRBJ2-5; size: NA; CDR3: CATSDSHSGGTRETQYF
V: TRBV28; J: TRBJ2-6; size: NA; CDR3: CASSLHRGAHLVGANVLTF
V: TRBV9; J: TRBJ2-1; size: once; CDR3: CASSARTGEGNEQFF
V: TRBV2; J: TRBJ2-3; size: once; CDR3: CASGGQRTDTQYF
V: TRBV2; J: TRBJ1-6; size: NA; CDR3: CASSVRGKDNSPLHF
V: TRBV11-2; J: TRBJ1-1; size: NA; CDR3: CASSLEGGVTEAFF
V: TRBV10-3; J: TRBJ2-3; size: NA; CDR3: CAISGAGGLGTDTQYF
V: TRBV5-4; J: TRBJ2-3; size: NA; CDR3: CASSIGTGGTDTQYF
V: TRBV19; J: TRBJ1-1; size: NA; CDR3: CASSEGGGTEAFF
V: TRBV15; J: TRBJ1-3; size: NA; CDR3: CATMGAGENTIYF
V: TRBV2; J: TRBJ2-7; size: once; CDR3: CASRDGQPKYEQYF
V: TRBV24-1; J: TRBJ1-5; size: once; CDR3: CATSEGGLPQHF
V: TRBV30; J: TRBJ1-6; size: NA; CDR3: CAWSVPGSPLHF
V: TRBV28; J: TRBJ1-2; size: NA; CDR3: CASSPDREGAYGYTF
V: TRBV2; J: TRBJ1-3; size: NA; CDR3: CASGSREDTIYF
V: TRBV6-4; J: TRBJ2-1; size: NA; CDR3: CASSEGTSGSNEQFF
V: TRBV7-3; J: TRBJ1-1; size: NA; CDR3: CASSLGGFSEAFF
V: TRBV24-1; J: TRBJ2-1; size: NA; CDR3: CATSGHPGYNEQFF
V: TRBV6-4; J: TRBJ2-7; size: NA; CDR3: CASSQGLAGVAEQYF
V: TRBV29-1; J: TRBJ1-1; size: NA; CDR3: CSVDGGSNTEAFF
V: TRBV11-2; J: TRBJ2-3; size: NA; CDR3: CASSLGGSSDTQYF
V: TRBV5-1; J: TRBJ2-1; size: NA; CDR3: CASSTSMTPRQFF
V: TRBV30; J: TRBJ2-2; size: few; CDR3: CARQGYTGELFF
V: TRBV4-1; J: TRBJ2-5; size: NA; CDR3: CASSQESGLETQYF
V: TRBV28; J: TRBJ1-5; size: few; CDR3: CASSGQGPQHF
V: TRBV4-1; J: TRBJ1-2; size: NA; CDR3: CASSLPPRTGAGYTF
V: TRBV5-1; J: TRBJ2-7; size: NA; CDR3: CASSRPGVGDEQYF
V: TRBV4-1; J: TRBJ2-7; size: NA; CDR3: CASSHIISTSGRVYEQYF